Listed below are T cell receptor beta chains from one sample, sequenced in a study of vaccination effects on CD4 cells after COVID-19. Assay: immunoSEQ multiplex PCR; the TCRdb copy retains only in-frame clones and omits some. The table lists tens of thousands of clones, 74% of them singletons. Which antigens these TCRs recognize remains unknown. The specimen was CD4+ T cells from PBMCs cultured with HCoV-229E spike peptides, collected after COVID-19 vaccination. The receptors here all came from a human donor who received a COVID-19 vaccine. Both conserved end residues are trimmed from each CDR3.

TRBV9	TRBJ2-3	ASSVDVAGALTDTQY
TRBV5-1	TRBJ2-5	ASSLVGGAASKTQY
TRBV18	TRBJ2-3	ASSPVWNSSPDTQY
TRBV2	TRBJ2-2	ASSALTGRELF
TRBV4-1	TRBJ2-5	ASSQAAGQGQETQY
TRBV5-1	TRBJ1-5	ASSEGNGNQPQH
TRBV19	TRBJ1-5	ASSYQEGYQPQH
TRBV7-3	TRBJ1-1	ASSRSGQNTEAF
TRBV30	TRBJ2-2	AWSGRGRNTGELF
TRBV30	TRBJ1-5	AWSLAWGNQPQH
TRBV10-1	TRBJ2-1	ASSPAGGRNEQF
TRBV5-1	TRBJ2-2	ASSLRTGTGELF
TRBV3-1/TRBV3-2	TRBJ1-2	ASSQGTGGGRGYT
TRBV7-2	TRBJ2-1	ASSPTQDSYNEQF
TRBV9	TRBJ2-5	ASSVEQDPETQY
TRBV28	TRBJ2-6	ASGLSGQAFSGANVLT
TRBV11-2	TRBJ2-3	ASSFWGGNPDTQY
TRBV30	TRBJ1-6	AWKQGSYNSPLH
TRBV6-2/TRBV6-3	TRBJ1-1	ASSSGPAEAF
TRBV7-8	TRBJ1-1	ASSETTGVTEAF
TRBV27	TRBJ1-2	ASSLSRDRGPLNYGYT
TRBV6-5	TRBJ2-3	ASSTSGDTQY
TRBV7-3	TRBJ2-3	ASSSRPGLAGDTQY
TRBV19	TRBJ1-2	ASADRVNYGYT
TRBV19	TRBJ1-5	ASSIWDRNQPQH
TRBV12-3/TRBV12-4	TRBJ1-5	ASSLNSNQPQH
TRBV7-9	TRBJ1-3	ASSLGSSGNTIY
TRBV6-1	TRBJ1-1	ASSENRASGFGTEAF
TRBV28	TRBJ2-3	ASSSSGARRDTQY
TRBV14	TRBJ2-5	ASSNALTGGETQY
TRBV5-1	TRBJ1-1	ASSFTGKDTEAF